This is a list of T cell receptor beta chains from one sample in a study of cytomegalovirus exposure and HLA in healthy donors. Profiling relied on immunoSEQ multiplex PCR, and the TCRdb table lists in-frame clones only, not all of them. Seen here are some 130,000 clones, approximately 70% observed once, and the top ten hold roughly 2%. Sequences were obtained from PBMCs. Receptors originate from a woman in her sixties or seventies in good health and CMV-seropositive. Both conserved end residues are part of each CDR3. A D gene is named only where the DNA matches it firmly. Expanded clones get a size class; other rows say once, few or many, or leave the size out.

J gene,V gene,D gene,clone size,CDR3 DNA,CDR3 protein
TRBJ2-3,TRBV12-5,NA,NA,TGTGCTAGTGGTTTGGGGGCTGGCTGGACAGATACGCAGTATTTT,CASGLGAGWTDTQYF
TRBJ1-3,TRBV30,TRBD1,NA,TGTGCCTGGCGACAGGGGGCTGGAAACACCATATATTTT,CAWRQGAGNTIYF
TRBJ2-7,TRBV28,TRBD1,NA,TGTGCCAGCAGCCCCTCGGGACAGGTATACGAGCAGTACTTC,CASSPSGQVYEQYF
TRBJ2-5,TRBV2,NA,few,TGTGCCAGCAGAGATACGGGAGAGACCCAGTACTTC,CASRDTGETQYF
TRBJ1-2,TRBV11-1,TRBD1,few,TGTGCCAGCAGCTTAGCGCCGGGGACAGCCTATGGCTACACCTTC,CASSLAPGTAYGYTF
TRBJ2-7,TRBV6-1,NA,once,TGTGCCAGCAGTCTGAGGTCCTACGAGCAGTACTTC,CASSLRSYEQYF
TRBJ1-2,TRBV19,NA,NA,TGTGCCAGTAGTATGGCTTGGACAAAGAACTATGGCTACACCTTC,CASSMAWTKNYGYTF
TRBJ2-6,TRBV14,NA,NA,TGTGCCAGCAGCCGCTCGGCTGGGGCCAACGTCCTGACTTTC,CASSRSAGANVLTF
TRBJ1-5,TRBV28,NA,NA,TGTGCCAGCAGCGTCAGGGTGGGCAATCAGCCCCAGCATTTT,CASSVRVGNQPQHF
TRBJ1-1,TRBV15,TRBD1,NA,TGTGCCACCAGCAGAGCCGGGACAGGGGTAAAAGAAGCTTTCTTT,CATSRAGTGVKEAFF
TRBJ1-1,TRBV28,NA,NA,TGTGCCAGCAGTCCCCGGGGAGAGAACACTGAAGCTTTCTTT,CASSPRGENTEAFF
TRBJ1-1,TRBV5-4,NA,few,TGTGCCAGCAGCCCCGCACCCAGCAGGTCCTCTAACACTGAAGCTTTCTTT,CASSPAPSRSSNTEAFF
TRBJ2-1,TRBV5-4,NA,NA,TGTGCCAGCAGCTTGGAGTCCAGGAGGGGCTACAATGAGCAGTTCTTC,CASSLESRRGYNEQFF
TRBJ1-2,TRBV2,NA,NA,TGTGCCAGCAGTGACCGTGTCCTTGGAGCGGGCTACACCTTC,CASSDRVLGAGYTF
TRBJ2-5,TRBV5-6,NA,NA,TGTGCCAGCAGCCTCCGGGTCCAAGAGACCCAGTACTTC,CASSLRVQETQYF
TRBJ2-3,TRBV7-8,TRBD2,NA,TGTGCCAGCAGCTTGCTACTAGCGGGAGGTCCAGATACGCAGTATTTT,CASSLLLAGGPDTQYF
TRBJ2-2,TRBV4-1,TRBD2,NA,TGCGCCAGCAGCCAACCGACTAGCGGGAAGGGCGGGGAGCTGTTTTTT,CASSQPTSGKGGELFF
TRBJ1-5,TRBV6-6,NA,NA,TGTGCCAGCAGTCGTTTAGGGGGTGCAGATCAGCCCCAGCATTTT,CASSRLGGADQPQHF
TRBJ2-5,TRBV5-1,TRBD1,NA,TGCGCCAGCAGCTTAACAGGGGGCCTTCAGGAGACCCAGTACTTC,CASSLTGGLQETQYF
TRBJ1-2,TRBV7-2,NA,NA,TGTGCCAGCAGCGCGGGACCGAAATTGACCTTC,CASSAGPKLTF
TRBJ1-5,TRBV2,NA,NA,TGTGCCAGCAGTCGGGGCAATCAGCCCCAGCATTTT,CASSRGNQPQHF
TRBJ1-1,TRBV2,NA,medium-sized,TGTGCCAGCAGTGACAGAAGAATGAACACTGAAGCTTTCTTT,CASSDRRMNTEAFF
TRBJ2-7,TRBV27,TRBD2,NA,TGTGCCAGCAGTTTATTCCCTCCCGGGAGGGCCGGCACACCCTTCTACGAGCAGTACTTC,CASSLFPPGRAGTPFYEQYF
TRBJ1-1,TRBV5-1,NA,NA,TGCGCCAGCAGCTTGACAGGGCACACTGAAGCTTTCTTT,CASSLTGHTEAFF
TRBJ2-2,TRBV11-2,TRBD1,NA,TGTGCCAGCAGCTTTAACAGGGGGGACACCGGGGAGCTGTTTTTT,CASSFNRGDTGELFF